The 32 T cell receptor beta chains in this list originate from one sample, sequenced in a study of cytomegalovirus exposure and HLA in healthy donors. Use of 60 Vbeta and 13 Jbeta primers characterized the PCR. Generated by immunoSEQ multiplex PCR, the TCRdb table keeps only in-frame clones and is missing some. The repertoire has about 97,000 clones, around 63% of them found once; the top ten carry around 5%. Material for sequencing was PBMCs. The receptors were gathered from a human donor in good health.

CDR3 DNA: TGCGCCAGCAGCTTCAGACAGGGACAAGAGACCCAGTACTTC. Its protein product is CASSFRQGQETQYF. The V and J genes are TRBV5-1 and TRBJ2-5, with 7 bases aligning to TRBD1. Trimming took 2 bases from V and 2 from J; bases not matched to a gene: 3. Germline V CDR1 and CDR2: SGHRS, YFSETQ. This CDR3 region has 14 residues.

The rearrangement uses TRBV2 and TRBJ1-2; 12 bases map to TRBD1. The CDR3 is 15 amino acids. V lost 6 bases to trimming and J lost 4 bases; unmatched junction nucleotides: 6. Germline assignment: CDR1 SNHLY and CDR2 FYNNEI. The CDR3 spells CASRGTGGGSYGYTF. The CDR3 coding sequence is TGTGCCAGCAGGGGGACAGGGGGCGGGAGCTATGGCTACACCTTC.

This clone was seen a few times. The J gene is TRBJ2-7, the V gene TRBV30; TRBD1 matches at 8 bases. The CDR3 sequence is 13 residues long. V was pared by 3 bases and J by 4 bases, with 5 bases of the junction left unmatched. Germline CDR1 GTSNPN, CDR2 SVGIG (reference sequence). The CDR3 region is CAWSPDRGYEQYF. Here the CDR3 DNA reads TGTGCCTGGAGCCCAGACAGGGGTTACGAGCAGTACTTC.

The rearrangement uses TRBV18 and TRBJ1-1; the D is unclear. The germline CDR1 and CDR2 sequences are KGHSH and LQKENI. The CDR3 extends over 14 amino acids. V was clipped by 6 bases and J by 4 bases, with 15 bases between them. The CDR3 sequence is CASSLPRAGTEAFF. In DNA, the CDR3 is TGTGCCAGCTCGCTTCCCCGCGCGGGCACTGAAGCTTTCTTT.

The J gene is TRBJ2-7, the V gene TRBV30; 9 bases agree with TRBD2. The CDR3 is 14 residues long. V gave up 4 bases and J gave up 6 bases; unmatched junction bases: 10. Per germline, CDR1 GTSNPN and CDR2 SVGIG (reference sequence). CDR3 sequence (DNA): TGTGCCTGGACCGTAGGTAGCGGGAGTCTCGAGCAGTACTTC. This gives the protein CAWTVGSGSLEQYF.

A word on this clone: The CDR3 does not end in the conserved phenylalanine or tryptophan, so this is likely a read error. This sequence joins TRBV7-8 and TRBJ2-6; D possibly corresponds to TRBD1 (6 bases). The CDR3 is made up of 16 amino acids. V lost 5 bases and J lost 1, with 12 bases in between. Germline CDR1 SGHVS, CDR2 FQNEAQ. The CDR3 bases are TGTGCCAGCAGCCTGGGGGCCGTTTCTGGGGCCAACGTCCTGACTCTC. This gives the protein CASSLGAVSGANVLTL.

A few counts support this clone. The chain has TRBV29-1 and TRBJ1-1; no clear D gene. With 7 bases removed from V and 7 bases from J, the gap between germline ends came to 16 bases. This CDR3 region has 12 residues. Germline loops: CDR1 SQVTM, CDR2 ANQGSEA. The CDR3 DNA sequence: TGCAGCGCCGGTCCGGGGATCCTTGAAGCTTTCTTT. As protein: CSAGPGILEAFF.

CDR3: CASSKRTSKYSDGYEQYF. The DNA of the CDR3 is TGTGCCAGCAGTAAAAGGACTAGCAAGTATAGCGACGGCTACGAGCAGTACTTC. The chain couples TRBV2 to TRBJ2-7; 8 bases map to TRBD2. This CDR3 spans 18 amino acids. Germline V lookup: CDR1 SNHLY, CDR2 FYNNEI. Germline trimming cut 5 bases from V and 3 bases from J; bases unmatched to any gene: 18.

The rearrangement uses TRBV6-5 and TRBJ2-7; 10 bases fit TRBD2. This CDR3 has 15 residues. CDR1 and CDR2 from the germline V gene are MNHEY and SVGAGI. The V gene end was trimmed by 5 bases and the J gene end by 5 bases; junction bases not matched to a gene: 9. This CDR3 reads CASSIGAGGPHEQYF. The DNA of the CDR3 is TGTGCCAGCAGTATCGGAGCGGGAGGGCCCCACGAGCAGTACTTC.

The rearrangement joins TRBV5-6 to TRBJ1-6; D is undetermined. CDR1 and CDR2 (germline): SGHDT, YYEEEE. V lost 0 bases and J lost 12, with 13 bases in between. The length of the CDR3 is 14 residues. The CDR3, as DNA: TGTGCCAGCAGCTTGGGGCAAATTGGAGAACCCCTCCACTTT. This gives the protein CASSLGQIGEPLHF.

The CDR3 DNA follows: TGTGCCAGCAGCTTCCTCCACGGCTTCGGGAACGAGCAGTACTTC. This sequence encodes CASSFLHGFGNEQYF. This chain joins TRBV11-2 and TRBJ2-7, with a weak D call TRBD2 (5 bases). CDR1 SGHAT and CDR2 FQNNGV come from the germline V gene. CDR3 length: 15 amino acids. Trimming pared 3 bases from V and 5 bases from J, leaving 17 bases between.

CDR3 in DNA: TGTGCCAGCAGCTTCTACAGGGGCCCCACTGAAGCTTTCTTT. Its protein product is CASSFYRGPTEAFF. The chain joins TRBV7-2 to TRBJ1-1, with 7 bases that match TRBD1. The V and J ends lost 3 bases and 4 bases, in that order; junction bases with no gene match: 5. This CDR3 comprises 14 residues. Germline-derived CDR1 and CDR2 are SGHTA and FQGNSA.

V is TRBV4-1 and J is TRBJ1-1; a possible D gene is TRBD1 (6 bases). This CDR3 has 14 amino acids. The germline CDR1 and CDR2 sequences are MGHRA and YSYEKL. V gave up 2 bases and J gave up 2 bases, with 9 bases separating them. The CDR3 loop is CASSQLQGNTEAFF. In nucleotides, the CDR3 is TGCGCCAGCAGCCAACTACAGGGAAACACTGAAGCTTTCTTT.

The chain uses TRBV19 and TRBJ1-5, with 7 bases fitting TRBD1. The germline V gene has CDR1 LNHDA and CDR2 SQIVND (reference sequence). V dropped 5 bases and J dropped 5; count of bases not matched to a gene: 6. The CDR3 is 14 residues long. The CDR3 spells CASSRQGDDQPQHF. The CDR3 DNA is TGTGCCAGTAGTCGACAGGGCGACGATCAGCCCCAGCATTTT.

This sequence joins TRBV4-2 and TRBJ1-4, with D possibly matching TRBD1 (6 bases). Trimming took off 2 bases at V and 0 bases at J, with 10 bases between the two ends. Germline V gene lookup returns CDR1 LGHNA and CDR2 YNFKEQ. This CDR3 contains 16 residues. The DNA for the CDR3 is TGTGCCAGCAGCCAACAGGGGACCACAACTAATGAAAAACTGTTTTTT. As protein: CASSQQGTTTNEKLFF.

The J gene is TRBJ2-7, the V gene TRBV10-3; D is possibly TRBD2 (7 bases). The CDR3 is 13 amino acids. Germline CDR1 reads ENHRY; CDR2 reads SYGVKD. V was shortened by 6 bases and J by 3 bases, with 12 bases between the two germline ends. CDR3 region: CAIRGGTLYEQYF. The CDR3 bases are TGTGCCATCAGGGGGGGGACACTCTACGAGCAGTACTTC.

This clone occurred a few times. The CDR3 sequence is CATQPAGISTDTQYF. CDR3 in DNA: TGTGCCACCCAACCAGCGGGAATTAGCACAGATACGCAGTATTTT. The chain employs TRBV19 and TRBJ2-3, with TRBD2 identical over 7 bases. Germline CDR1 is LNHDA and CDR2 is SQIVND (reference sequence). J was trimmed by 0 bases and V by 10 bases; bases with no gene match: 10. This CDR3 region has 15 residues. The whole variable domain, filled in from reference TRBV19 and TRBJ2-3, reads DGGITQSPKYLFRKEGQNVTLSCEQNLNHDAMYWYRQDPGQGLRLIYYSQIVNDFQKGDIAEGYSVSREKKESFPLTVTSAQKNPTAFYLCATQPAGISTDTQYFGPGTRLTVL.

The chain uses TRBV5-1 and TRBJ2-5; D ambiguous. The germline CDR1 and CDR2 sequences are SGHRS and YFSETQ. V was cut by 4 bases and J by 2 bases, with 12 bases left in between. The CDR3 contains 14 residues. The CDR3 DNA reads as TGCGCCAGCAGCATCCAGCGTCGACAAGAGACCCAGTACTTC. This codes for CASSIQRRQETQYF. The entire variable domain, with the rest obtained from reference TRBV5-1 and TRBJ2-5, is as follows: KAGVTQTPRYLIKTRGQQVTLSCSPISGHRSVSWYQQTPGQGLQFLFEYFSETQRNKGNFPGRFSGRQFSNSRSEMNVSTLELGDSALYLCASSIQRRQETQYFGPGTRLLVL.

The chain couples TRBV5-1 to TRBJ2-7, with TRBD1 matching over 10 bases. Trimming removed 1 base from V and 6 bases from J; junction bases left unmatched: 7. The CDR3 is made up of 15 amino acids. Germline V lookup: CDR1 SGHRS, CDR2 YFSETQ. DNA for the CDR3: TGCGCCAGCAGCTTGCCGGGGACAGGGGTGGCCGAGCAGTACTTC. This codes for CASSLPGTGVAEQYF.

This clone was seen a handful of times. The chain is built from TRBV6-5 and TRBJ2-1, with TRBD2 as a possible D gene (5 bases). Trimming removed 7 bases at V and 7 bases at J, with 17 bases between. Per germline, CDR1 MNHEY and CDR2 SVGAGI. This CDR3 is 14 amino acids long. The CDR3 nucleotides are TGTGCCAGCAATGGGAGAGTAGGCCAGAATGAGCAGTTCTTC. It translates to CASNGRVGQNEQFF.

The chain employs TRBV28 and TRBJ2-3; 10 bases map to TRBD2. The germline CDR1 and CDR2 sequences are MDHEN and SYDVKM. This CDR3 region has 16 residues. With V trimmed by 6 bases and J by 2 bases, 8 bases remained unmatched. CDR3 bases: TGTGCCAGCAGCCCGCTAGCGGGAGTTCTCACAGATACGCAGTATTTT. Its translation is CASSPLAGVLTDTQYF.

This rearrangement joins TRBV7-9 to TRBJ2-1, with TRBD2 matching over 9 bases. V dropped 4 bases and J dropped 7; count of bases not matched to a gene: 8. The CDR3 length is 15 residues. CDR1 is SEHNR and CDR2 is FQNEAQ in the germline V gene (reference sequence). CDR3 sequence (DNA): TGTGCCAGCAGCTCCGTAGCGGGAGCGAGTAATGAGCAGTTCTTC. It specifies CASSSVAGASNEQFF.

V gene TRBV7-9 combines with J gene TRBJ2-1; possible D gene TRBD1, 5 bases. The CDR3 has 14 residues. Trimming stripped 5 bases from V and 6 bases from J, with 14 bases between. Germline assignment: CDR1 SEHNR and CDR2 FQNEAQ (reference sequence). Here the CDR3 reads CASSRVGASNEQFF. As DNA, the CDR3 is TGTGCCAGCAGCCGGGTAGGGGCTAGCAATGAGCAGTTCTTC.

This clone was recorded a few times. The CDR3 loop is CASNGRAEETQYF. The CDR3 nucleotides read TGTGCCAGTAACGGCAGGGCAGAAGAGACCCAGTACTTC. The J gene is TRBJ2-5, the V gene TRBV19, with D possibly TRBD1 on 5 matching bases. The CDR3 totals 13 residues. The V end was cut by 7 bases, the J end by 3 bases, with 12 bases between. Per the germline V gene, CDR1 is LNHDA and CDR2 is SQIVND (reference sequence).

This clone turned up a few times. V usage is TRBV7-9 and J usage is TRBJ1-5, with 9 nucleotides matching TRBD1. J lost 6 bases, V lost 3 bases, and 6 bases had no gene match. The CDR3 totals 15 residues. The germline V gene encodes CDR1 SEHNR and CDR2 FQNEAQ (reference sequence). This chain's CDR3 is CASSLGQGVGQPQHF. CDR3 DNA sequence: TGTGCCAGCAGCTTGGGACAGGGAGTGGGTCAGCCCCAGCATTTT.

In this sample, this clone turned up a few times. The genes are TRBV6-6 and TRBJ1-1, with D perhaps TRBD1 (6 bases). The CDR3 covers 15 residues. The V and J ends lost 2 bases and 7 bases respectively, with 17 bases between them. Germline loops: CDR1 MNHNY, CDR2 SVGAGI (reference sequence). CDR3 nucleotide sequence: TGTGCCAGCAGTTACCCCACGACAGGATCGGGTGAAGCTTTCTTT. The encoded protein is CASSYPTTGSGEAFF.

This chain joins TRBV19 and TRBJ1-1; no definite D call. V lost 4 bases and J lost 3, with 12 bases in between. The germline V gene has CDR1 LNHDA and CDR2 SQIVND (reference sequence). This CDR3 has 14 amino acids. Here the CDR3 reads CASSTGIPYTEAFF. CDR3 DNA: TGTGCCAGTAGTACAGGCATACCTTACACTGAAGCTTTCTTT. Using reference TRBV19 and TRBJ1-1 for the parts outside the CDR3, the full variable domain is DGGITQSPKYLFRKEGQNVTLSCEQNLNHDAMYWYRQDPGQGLRLIYYSQIVNDFQKGDIAEGYSVSREKKESFPLTVTSAQKNPTAFYLCASSTGIPYTEAFFGQGTRLTVV.

The chain uses TRBV19 and TRBJ1-5, with D possibly matching TRBD1 (6 bases). Per the germline V gene, CDR1 is LNHDA and CDR2 is SQIVND (reference sequence). The CDR3 sequence is 17 residues long. V was shortened by 6 bases and J by 9 bases, with 27 bases between the two germline ends. The CDR3 sequence: CASSPVNAGQTRGPQHF. DNA of the CDR3: TGTGCCAGTAGCCCCGTGAATGCAGGGCAAACCAGGGGGCCCCAGCATTTT.

V and J are TRBV4-1 and TRBJ2-5; 8 bases are shared with TRBD1. Germline V lookup: CDR1 MGHRA, CDR2 YSYEKL. Losses at the gene ends were 6 bases for V and 4 bases for J; bases not matched to a gene: 10. The CDR3 length is 15 residues. The CDR3 DNA reads as TGCGCCAGCAGTCGAAAAGGAGACAGGGGAGAGACCCAGTACTTC. It specifies CASSRKGDRGETQYF.

The chain employs TRBV27 and TRBJ1-5, with 11 bases matching TRBD1. After removal of 3 bases from V and 6 bases from J, the junction contained 10 bases not matched to a gene. This CDR3 region has 17 residues. From germline, CDR1 is MNHEY and CDR2 SMNVEV (reference sequence). CDR3 sequence (DNA): TGTGCCAGCAGTTTCAGGTTTGGACAGGGGGCGTCTCAGCCCCAGCATTTT. It is translated as CASSFRFGQGASQPQHF.

This chain connects TRBV29-1 to TRBJ2-1; the match to TRBD1 covers 8 bases. The CDR3 loop spans 15 amino acids. Trimming took 1 base from V and 1 from J; bases not matched to a gene: 3. Germline V gives CDR1 SQVTM, CDR2 ANQGSEA. This CDR3 is CSVEGTGRSYNEQFF. CDR3 nucleotide sequence: TGCAGCGTTGAAGGGACAGGGAGATCCTACAATGAGCAGTTCTTC.

This clone was found a few times. J is TRBJ1-1 and V is TRBV6-1; 9 bases agree with TRBD1. The CDR3 is made up of 13 amino acids. Germline assignment: CDR1 MNHNS and CDR2 SASEGT. V shed 10 bases and J 4 bases; nucleotides not matched to a gene: 7. The CDR3 coding sequence is TGTGCCACGGGACAGGGTTTCGGCACTGAAGCTTTCTTT. Protein sequence: CATGQGFGTEAFF.